Shown below are 5 T cell receptor beta chains from a single sample sequenced in a study of chemoradiotherapy in HPV16-positive cancers. Assay: immunoSEQ multiplex PCR; the TCRdb copy retains only in-frame clones and omits some. The sample has about 22,000 clones, 70% to 90% seen once. This specimen consisted of blood, obtained from a patient who underwent chemoradiotherapy. These TCRs come from a human donor with HPV-associated anogenital cancer.

The chain recombines TRBV7-2 with TRBJ1-2, with D possibly being TRBD1 (5 bases). V was cut by 6 bases and J by 8 bases, with 16 bases left in between. CDR3 length: 13 residues. The germline V gene has CDR1 SGHTA and CDR2 FQGNSA. The CDR3 spells CASRSQGGGGYTF. Here the CDR3 DNA reads TGTGCCAGCAGATCCCAGGGCGGGGGGGGCTACACCTTC.

This chain links TRBV6-6 with TRBJ2-4; D is possibly TRBD1 (6 bases). Per the germline V gene, CDR1 is MNHNY and CDR2 is SVGAGI (reference sequence). Trimming left V 3 bases short and J 4 bases short, with 7 bases between. This CDR3 has 13 residues. CDR3 sequence reads: CASSYQGKNIQYF. In DNA, the CDR3 is TGTGCCAGCAGTTATCAGGGGAAAAACATTCAGTACTTC.

The chain recombines TRBV6-1 with TRBJ2-7; TRBD1 is a possible D gene (5 bases). Germline V gene lookup returns CDR1 MNHNS and CDR2 SASEGT. V was pared by 8 bases and J by 4 bases, with 12 bases between. The CDR3 is made up of 12 amino acids. The CDR3 region has the DNA TGTGCCAGCGGGGCAGGGTATTACGAGCAGTACGTC. Its protein product is CASGAGYYEQYV.

CDR3 amino acids: CASSLWYGTDEAFF. The CDR3 DNA is TGTGCCAGCAGTTTATGGTACGGCACAGATGAAGCTTTCTTT. The chain has TRBV27 and TRBJ1-1, with D uncertain. This CDR3 is built from 14 residues. Deletions cut 1 base from V and 7 bases from J, with 13 bases between. CDR1 and CDR2 from the germline V gene are MNHEY and SMNVEV (reference sequence).

The chain joins TRBV11-2 to TRBJ2-3; D remains ambiguous. The CDR3 runs 12 residues. Per the germline V gene, CDR1 is SGHAT and CDR2 is FQNNGV. Trimming left V 5 bases short and J 6 bases short, with 9 bases between. CDR3 in DNA: TGTGCCAGCAGCCACGGATCCGATACGCAGTATTTT. Translation: CASSHGSDTQYF.